Each of the 2 T cell receptor beta chains below was sequenced from the same sample in a study of technical replicates of blood from several donors. TCRdb's copy holds only in-frame clones and misses some; the assay was immunoSEQ multiplex PCR. The table shows about 62,000 clones, with roughly 98% occurring only once. The sequencing input was T cells isolated from PBMCs. All receptors derive from a human donor in good health.

The gene calls are TRBV19 and TRBJ2-2, with D perhaps matching TRBD1 (6 bases). CDR3 length: 15 residues. Germline lookup yields CDR1 LNHDA and CDR2 SQIVND (reference sequence). Deletions cut 5 bases from V and 4 bases from J, with 14 bases between. The CDR3 nucleotides read TGTGCCAGTAGTGATACAGGGTTGCGCACCGGGGAGCTGTTTTTT. It is translated as CASSDTGLRTGELFF. Supplemented by reference TRBV19 and TRBJ2-2, the full variable domain reads DGGITQSPKYLFRKEGQNVTLSCEQNLNHDAMYWYRQDPGQGLRLIYYSQIVNDFQKGDIAEGYSVSREKKESFPLTVTSAQKNPTAFYLCASSDTGLRTGELFFGEGSRLTVL.

This chain links TRBV10-3 with TRBJ2-2; D may be TRBD1 (6 bases). V gave up 11 bases and J gave up 4 bases, with 17 bases separating them. Germline V gene data show CDR1 as ENHRY and CDR2 as SYGVKD. The CDR3 sequence is 14 residues long. The CDR3 sequence: CAVAGTRGTGELFF. CDR3 DNA sequence: TGTGCCGTGGCCGGGACAAGGGGCACCGGGGAGCTGTTTTTT.